This T cell receptor (beta chain) was documented in a study of blood T cells in healthy people across ages. Study-level results: Age brought a roughly linear fall in TCR beta diversity measured per million T cells.

Trimming left V 7 bases short and J 7 bases short, with 16 bases between. There are 13 residues in the CDR3. Remarks on this clonotype: What it recognizes is unknown.

Next came a second PCR, run for roughly 6 to 11 cycles, which used a sample-barcoded 5' primer along with a J-beta primer mix. TCRdb ran MiXCR on the 5' RACE reads and lists one entry per CDR3 protein. The table includes hundreds of thousands of distinct CDR3 sequences, around two fifths detected once. Sequenced sample: blood. The clonotype originates from a man at least 80 years old in good health. The V gene is TRBV12-3 or TRBV12-4, the J gene TRBJ1-2; D call uncertain. The CDR3 region has the DNA TGTGCCAGCACCCAAGGGCTAGTGGGTGGCTACACCTTC. Translation: CASTQGLVGGYTF.